This T cell receptor beta chain was captured by sequencing in a study of cytomegalovirus exposure and HLA in healthy donors. A multiplex PCR was run with 60 Vbeta primers and 13 Jbeta primers. The method was immunoSEQ multiplex PCR; TCRdb's version includes in-frame clones alone and lacks a portion of them. Among some 89,000 clones, roughly 80% were seen once, and the ten largest hold under 2%. There are 12 residues in the CDR3. CDR1 is MDHEN and CDR2 is SYDVKM in the germline V gene. J was trimmed by 3 bases and V by 11 bases; bases with no gene match: 7. The clonotype originates from a woman aged 25 to 39 in good health and CMV-seronegative. Sequencing was performed on PBMCs. The chain couples TRBV28 to TRBJ2-7; 7 bases agree with TRBD1. The DNA for the CDR3 is TGTGCCGCACAGGGGACGGTCTACGAGCAGTACTTC. It is translated as CAAQGTVYEQYF.